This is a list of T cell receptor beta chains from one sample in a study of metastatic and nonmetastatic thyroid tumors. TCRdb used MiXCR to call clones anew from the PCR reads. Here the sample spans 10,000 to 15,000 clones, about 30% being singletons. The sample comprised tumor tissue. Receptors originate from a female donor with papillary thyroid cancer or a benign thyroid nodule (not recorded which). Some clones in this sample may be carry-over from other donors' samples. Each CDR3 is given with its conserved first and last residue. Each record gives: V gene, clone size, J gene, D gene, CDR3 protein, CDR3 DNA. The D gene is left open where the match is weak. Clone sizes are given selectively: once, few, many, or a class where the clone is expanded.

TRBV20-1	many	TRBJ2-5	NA	CSATDRETQYF	TGCAGTGCGACTGACCGGGAGACCCAGTACTTC
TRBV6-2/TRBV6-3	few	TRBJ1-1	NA	CASSYDSYTEAFF	TGTGCCAGCAGTTATGATTCGTACACTGAAGCTTTCTTT
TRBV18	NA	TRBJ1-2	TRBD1	CASSRWTGGTDGYTF	TGTGCCAGCTCACGCTGGACAGGGGGCACTGATGGCTACACCTTC
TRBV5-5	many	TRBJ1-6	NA	CASRDPGLHNSPLHF	TGTGCCAGCAGGGACCCGGGACTTCATAATTCACCCCTCCACTTT
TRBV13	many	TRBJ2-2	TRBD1	CASSHFGTGGPGELFF	TGTGCCAGCAGTCATTTCGGGACAGGGGGCCCCGGGGAGCTGTTTTTT
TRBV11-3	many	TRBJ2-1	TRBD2	CASSPGLVNERFF	TGTGCCAGCAGTCCGGGACTAGTCAATGAGCGGTTCTTC
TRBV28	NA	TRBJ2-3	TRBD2	CASSSGTSGRESQYF	TGTGCCAGCAGTTCCGGGACTAGCGGGAGGGAGTCGCAGTATTTT
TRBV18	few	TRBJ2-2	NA	CASSPGTGTGELFF	TGTGCCAGCTCACCCGGGACCGGCACCGGGGAGCTGTTTTTT
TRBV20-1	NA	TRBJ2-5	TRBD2	CSARDLAGGPGETQYF	TGCAGTGCTAGAGATCTAGCGGGAGGGCCGGGAGAGACCCAGTACTTC
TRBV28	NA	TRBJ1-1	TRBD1	CASSYLGQGKGEAFF	TGTGCCAGCAGTTACCTCGGACAGGGAAAGGGTGAAGCTTTCTTT
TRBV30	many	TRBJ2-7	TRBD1	CAWGQGINEQYF	TGTGCCTGGGGACAGGGTATCAACGAGCAGTACTTC
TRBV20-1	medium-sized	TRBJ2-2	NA	CSAWERSGELFF	TGCAGTGCGTGGGAGAGGAGCGGGGAGCTGTTTTTT
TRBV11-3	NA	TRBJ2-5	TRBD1	CASTETGVEETQYF	TGTGCCAGCACCGAGACAGGGGTTGAAGAGACCCAGTATTTC
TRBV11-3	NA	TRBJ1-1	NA	CASSLAGTKNTEAFF	TGTGCCAGCAGCTTAGCCGGGACAAAGAACACTGAAGCTTTCTTT
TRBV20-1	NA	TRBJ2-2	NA	CSANQNTGELFF	TGCAGTGCCAACCAGAACACCGGGGAGCTGTTTTTT
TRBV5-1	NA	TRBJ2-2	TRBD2	CASSDSGRSDTGELFF	TGCGCCAGCAGCGATAGCGGGAGATCTGACACCGGGGAGCTGTTTTTT
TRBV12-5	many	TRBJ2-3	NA	CASGSGGAQYF	TGTGCTAGTGGTTCTGGGGGTGCGCAGTATTTT
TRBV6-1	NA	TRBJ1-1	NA	CASSEYNTEAFF	TGTGCCAGCAGTGAGTACAACACTGAAGCTTTCTTT
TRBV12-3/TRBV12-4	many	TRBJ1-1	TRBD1	CASIQGQGLGTEAFF	TGTGCCAGCATACAGGGACAGGGTTTGGGCACTGAAGCTTTCTTT
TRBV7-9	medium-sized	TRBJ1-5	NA	CASSLGWGKDQPQHF	TGTGCCAGCAGCTTAGGGTGGGGAAAGGATCAGCCCCAGCATTTT
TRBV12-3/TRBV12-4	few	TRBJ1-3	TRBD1	CASSPNAGTASGNTIYF	TGTGCCAGCAGTCCAAATGCCGGGACAGCCTCTGGAAACACCATATATTTT
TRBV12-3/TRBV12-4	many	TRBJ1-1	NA	CASSSKNTEAFF	TGTGCCAGCAGCTCCAAAAACACTGAAGCTTTCTTT
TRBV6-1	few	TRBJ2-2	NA	CASGKLEGTGELFF	TGTGCCAGCGGAAAACTAGAGGGCACCGGGGAGCTGTTTTTT
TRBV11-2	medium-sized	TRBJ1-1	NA	CASSRTLVNTEAFF	TGTGCCAGCAGCCGTACGTTGGTGAACACTGAAGCTTTCTTT
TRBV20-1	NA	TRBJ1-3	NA	CSAIQGLGNTIYF	TGCAGTGCTATTCAGGGGCTGGGAAACACCATATATTTT
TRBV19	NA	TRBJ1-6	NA	CASSTIQTGSSPLHF	TGTGCCAGTAGTACTATCCAGACAGGAAGCTCACCCCTCCACTTT
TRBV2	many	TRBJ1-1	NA	CASRDLVTGLTEAFF	TGTGCCAGCAGAGACTTGGTGACAGGTCTCACTGAAGCTTTCTTT
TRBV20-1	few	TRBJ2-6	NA	CSARIVSGANVLTF	TGCAGTGCTAGAATAGTCTCTGGGGCCAACGTCCTGACTTTC
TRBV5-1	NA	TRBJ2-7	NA	CAIHARTRYEQYF	TGCGCCATCCACGCTCGGACTCGCTACGAGCAGTACTTC